Listed here are 8 T cell receptor beta chains from one sample, sequenced in a study of cytomegalovirus exposure and HLA in healthy donors. The PCR contained 60 Vbeta and 13 Jbeta primers. Using immunoSEQ multiplex PCR, the repertoire was profiled, and TCRdb retains in-frame clones only, with some absent. The sample totals around 110,000 clones. Sequencing was performed on PBMCs. The receptor source for this set is a man younger than 40 in good health and CMV-seronegative.

This CDR3 is CASSLVFTGELFF. The CDR3 DNA is TGTGCCAGCAGTCTAGTCTTCACCGGGGAGCTGTTTTTT. The chain couples TRBV6-5 to TRBJ2-2; no clear D. CDR1 is MNHEY and CDR2 is SVGAGI in the germline V gene. This CDR3 is built from 13 residues. V was cut by 5 bases and J by 4 bases, with 8 bases left in between.

The V and J genes are TRBV5-4 and TRBJ1-6; no clear D. Germline CDR1 reads SGHNT; CDR2 reads YYREEE (reference sequence). V was cut by 4 bases and J by 6 bases, with 14 bases left in between. The CDR3 consists of 15 residues. CDR3 coding DNA: TGTGCCAGCAGCCCATCCCAGGTCCCTAATTCACCCCTCCACTTT. It encodes CASSPSQVPNSPLHF.

The chain couples TRBV7-2 to TRBJ2-7; no clear D gene. CDR1 is SGHTA, CDR2 FQGNSA, per germline. V shed 3 bases and J shed 3 bases, with 3 bases lying between them. CDR3 length: 11 amino acids. The CDR3 loop reads CASSFYYEQYF. The CDR3 DNA sequence: TGTGCCAGCAGCTTTTACTACGAGCAGTACTTC.

The CDR3 DNA follows: TGTGCCAGCAGCCGGGACAGGGTCGAAGATACGCAGTATTTT. This sequence encodes CASSRDRVEDTQYF. This chain links TRBV28 with TRBJ2-3; 9 bases are a match to TRBD1. This CDR3 is 14 amino acids long. Trimming took 6 bases from V and 5 from J; bases not matched to a gene: 6. Germline CDR1 reads MDHEN; CDR2 reads SYDVKM.

The chain joins TRBV2 to TRBJ1-2, with D perhaps TRBD1 (6 bases). Germline lookup yields CDR1 SNHLY and CDR2 FYNNEI. Deletions cut 4 bases from V and 0 bases from J, with 6 bases between. This CDR3 is built from 13 residues. In nucleotides, the CDR3 is TGTGCCAGCAGTGGGACAGCTAACTATGGCTACACCTTC. Protein: CASSGTANYGYTF.

The chain joins TRBV5-8 to TRBJ1-5; weak D call: TRBD1 (5 bases). Per germline, CDR1 SGHTS and CDR2 YDEGEE. Trimming took off 1 base at V and 5 bases at J, with 13 bases between the two ends. CDR3 length: 15 residues. DNA for the CDR3: TGTGCCAGCAGCTTGAACGGGGGAGAGGATCAGCCCCAGCATTTT. This encodes CASSLNGGEDQPQHF.

The J gene is TRBJ2-3, the V gene TRBV9; a weak D match, TRBD1 (6 bases). The CDR3 extends over 14 amino acids. V shed 3 bases and J shed 2 bases, with 10 bases lying between them. CDR1 and CDR2 (germline): SGDLS, YYNGEE. The CDR3 DNA sequence: TGTGCCAGCAGCGCCGCAGGGGTCACAGATACGCAGTATTTT. Its translation is CASSAAGVTDTQYF.

The gene calls are TRBV19 and TRBJ2-3; 10 nucleotides align to TRBD1. The V and J ends lost 8 bases and 1 base, in that order; junction bases with no gene match: 0. The CDR3 is 13 residues long. CDR1 is LNHDA, CDR2 SQIVND, per germline (reference sequence). The CDR3 nucleotides are TGTGCCAGTGGACAGGGGGGCACAGATACGCAGTATTTT. It codes for CASGQGGTDTQYF.